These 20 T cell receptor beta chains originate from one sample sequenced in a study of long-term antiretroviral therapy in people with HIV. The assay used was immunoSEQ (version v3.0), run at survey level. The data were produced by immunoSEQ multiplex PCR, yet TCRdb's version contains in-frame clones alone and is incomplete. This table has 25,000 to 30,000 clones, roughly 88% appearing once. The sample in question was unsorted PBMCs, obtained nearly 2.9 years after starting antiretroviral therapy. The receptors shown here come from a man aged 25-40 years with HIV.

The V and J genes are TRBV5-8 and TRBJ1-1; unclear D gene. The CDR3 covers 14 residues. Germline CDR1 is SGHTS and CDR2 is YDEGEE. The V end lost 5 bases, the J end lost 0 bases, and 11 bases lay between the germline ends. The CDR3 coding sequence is TGTGCCAGCAGGCTTCCGTGGTTGAACACTGAAGCTTTCTTT. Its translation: CASRLPWLNTEAFF. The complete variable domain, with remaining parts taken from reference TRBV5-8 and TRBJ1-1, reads EAGVTQSPTHLIKTRGQQATLRCSPISGHTSVYWYQQALGLGLQFLLWYDEGEERNRGNFPPRFSGRQFPNYSSELNVNALELEDSALYLCASRLPWLNTEAFFGQGTRLTVV.

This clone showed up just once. CDR3 sequence (DNA): TGTGCCAGCAGTTGGGGGGGACAGAAAGAGACCCAGTACTTC. Its translation: CASSWGGQKETQYF. The chain is built from TRBV27 and TRBJ2-5; the D call may be TRBD1 or TRBD2 (7 bases each). Germline V gene sequence: CDR1 MNHEY, CDR2 SMNVEV (reference sequence). Trimming stripped 4 bases from V and 3 bases from J, with 12 bases between. This CDR3 comprises 14 residues.

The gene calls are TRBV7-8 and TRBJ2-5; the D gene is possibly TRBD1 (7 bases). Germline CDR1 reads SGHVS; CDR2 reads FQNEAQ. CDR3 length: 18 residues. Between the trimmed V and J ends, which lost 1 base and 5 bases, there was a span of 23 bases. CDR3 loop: CASSLGARGSNGRETQYF. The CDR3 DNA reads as TGTGCCAGCAGCTTAGGCGCCAGGGGGTCTAATGGGAGGGAGACCCAGTACTTC.

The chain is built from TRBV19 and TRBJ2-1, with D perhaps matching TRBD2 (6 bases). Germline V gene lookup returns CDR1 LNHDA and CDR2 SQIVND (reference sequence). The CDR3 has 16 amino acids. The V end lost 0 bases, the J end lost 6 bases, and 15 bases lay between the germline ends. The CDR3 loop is CASSIDRGMRANEQFF. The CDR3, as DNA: TGTGCCAGTAGTATAGATCGGGGGATGCGGGCCAATGAGCAGTTCTTC. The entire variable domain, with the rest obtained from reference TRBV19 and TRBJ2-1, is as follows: DGGITQSPKYLFRKEGQNVTLSCEQNLNHDAMYWYRQDPGQGLRLIYYSQIVNDFQKGDIAEGYSVSREKKESFPLTVTSAQKNPTAFYLCASSIDRGMRANEQFFGPGTRLTVL.

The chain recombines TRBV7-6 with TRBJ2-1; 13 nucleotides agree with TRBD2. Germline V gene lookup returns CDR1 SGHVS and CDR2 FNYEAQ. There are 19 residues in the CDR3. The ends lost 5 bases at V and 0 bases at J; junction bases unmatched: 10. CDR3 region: CASSPLAGGQSSSYNEQFF. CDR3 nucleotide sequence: TGTGCCAGCAGCCCACTAGCGGGGGGGCAATCTAGCTCCTACAATGAGCAGTTCTTC.

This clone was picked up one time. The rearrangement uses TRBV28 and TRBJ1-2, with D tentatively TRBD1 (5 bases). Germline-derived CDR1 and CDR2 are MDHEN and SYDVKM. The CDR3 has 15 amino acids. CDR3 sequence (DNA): TGTGCTATCCATCCCGACAGAAACCCTTACTATGGCTACACCTTC. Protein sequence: CAIHPDRNPYYGYTF.

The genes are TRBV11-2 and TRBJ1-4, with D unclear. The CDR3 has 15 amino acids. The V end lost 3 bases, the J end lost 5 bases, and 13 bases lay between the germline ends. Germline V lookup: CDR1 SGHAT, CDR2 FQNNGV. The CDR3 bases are TGTGCCAGCAGCTTCGGTACAGCGCGGAATGAAAAACTGTTTTTT. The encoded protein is CASSFGTARNEKLFF.

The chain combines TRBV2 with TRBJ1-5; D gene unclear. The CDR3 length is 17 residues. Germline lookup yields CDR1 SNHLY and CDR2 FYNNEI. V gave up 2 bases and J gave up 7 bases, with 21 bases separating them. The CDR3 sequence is CASSEIEAGKFRQPQHF. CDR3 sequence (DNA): TGTGCCAGCAGTGAAATTGAGGCGGGAAAGTTCAGACAGCCCCAGCATTTT.

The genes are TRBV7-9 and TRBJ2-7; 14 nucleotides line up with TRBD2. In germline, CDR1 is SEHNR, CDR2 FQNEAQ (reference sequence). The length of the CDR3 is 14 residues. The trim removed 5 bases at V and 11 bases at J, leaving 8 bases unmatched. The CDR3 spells CASSTGLAGAEKYF. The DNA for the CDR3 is TGTGCCAGCAGCACGGGACTAGCGGGAGCGGAAAAGTACTTC. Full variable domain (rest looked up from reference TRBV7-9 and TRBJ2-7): DTGVSQNPRHKITKRGQNVTFRCDPISEHNRLYWYRQTLGQGPEFLTYFQNEAQLEKSRLLSDRFSAERPKGSFSTLEIQRTEQGDSAMYLCASSTGLAGAEKYFGPGTRLTVT.

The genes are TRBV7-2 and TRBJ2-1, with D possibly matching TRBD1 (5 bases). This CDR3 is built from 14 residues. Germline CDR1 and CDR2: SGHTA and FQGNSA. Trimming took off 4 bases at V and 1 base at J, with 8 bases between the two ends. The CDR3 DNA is TGTGCCAGCAGCTCCCCAGGGTCCTACAATGAGCAGTTCTTC. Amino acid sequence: CASSSPGSYNEQFF.

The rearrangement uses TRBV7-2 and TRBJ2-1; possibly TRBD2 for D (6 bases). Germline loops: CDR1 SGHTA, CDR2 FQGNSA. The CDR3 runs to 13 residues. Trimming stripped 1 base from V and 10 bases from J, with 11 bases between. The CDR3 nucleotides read TGTGCCAGCAGCTTAGAGGGGCGGGGAGAGCAGTTCTTC. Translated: CASSLEGRGEQFF.

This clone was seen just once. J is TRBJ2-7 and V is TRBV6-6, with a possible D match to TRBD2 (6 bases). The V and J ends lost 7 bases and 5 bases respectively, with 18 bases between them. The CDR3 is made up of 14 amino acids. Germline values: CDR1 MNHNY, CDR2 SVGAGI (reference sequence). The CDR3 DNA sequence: TGTGCCAGCACCAGGGACTCTCAGGCCCACGAGCAGTACTTC. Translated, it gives CASTRDSQAHEQYF.

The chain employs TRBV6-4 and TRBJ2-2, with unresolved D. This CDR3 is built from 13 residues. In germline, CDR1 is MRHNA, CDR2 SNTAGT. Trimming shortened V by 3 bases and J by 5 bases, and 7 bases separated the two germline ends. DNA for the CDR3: TGTGCCAGCAGTGAAATACCGACCGGGGAGCTGTTTTTT. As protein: CASSEIPTGELFF.

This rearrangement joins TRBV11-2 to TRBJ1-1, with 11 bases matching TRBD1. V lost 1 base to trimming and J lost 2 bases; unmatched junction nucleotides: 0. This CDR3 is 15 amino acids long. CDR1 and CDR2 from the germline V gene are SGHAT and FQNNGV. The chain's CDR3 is CASSLGTGGNTEAFF. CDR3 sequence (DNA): TGTGCCAGCAGCTTAGGGACAGGGGGCAACACTGAAGCTTTCTTT.

The CDR3 DNA sequence: TGTGCCTGGTCCCGGGACAGTAATCAGCCCCAGCATTTT. It codes for CAWSRDSNQPQHF. V and J are TRBV30 and TRBJ1-5, with 7 bases fitting TRBD1. In germline, CDR1 is GTSNPN, CDR2 SVGIG (reference sequence). The CDR3 is 13 residues long. Losses at the gene ends were 5 bases for V and 4 bases for J; bases not matched to a gene: 5.

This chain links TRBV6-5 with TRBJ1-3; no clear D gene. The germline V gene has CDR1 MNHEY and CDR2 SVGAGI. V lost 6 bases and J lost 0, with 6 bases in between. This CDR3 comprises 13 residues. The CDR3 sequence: CASSEISGNTIYF. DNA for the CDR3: TGTGCCAGCAGCGAGATCTCTGGAAACACCATATATTTT.

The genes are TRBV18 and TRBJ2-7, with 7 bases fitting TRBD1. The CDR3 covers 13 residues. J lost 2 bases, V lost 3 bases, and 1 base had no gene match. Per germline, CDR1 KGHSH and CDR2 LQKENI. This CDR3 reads CASSPGTAYEQYF. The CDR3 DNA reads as TGTGCCAGCTCACCTGGGACAGCCTACGAGCAGTACTTC. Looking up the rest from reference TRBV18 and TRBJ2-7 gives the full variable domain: NAGVMQNPRHLVRRRGQEARLRCSPMKGHSHVYWYRQLPEEGLKFMVYLQKENIIDESGMPKERFSAEFPKEGPSILRIQQVVRGDSAAYFCASSPGTAYEQYFGPGTRLTVT.

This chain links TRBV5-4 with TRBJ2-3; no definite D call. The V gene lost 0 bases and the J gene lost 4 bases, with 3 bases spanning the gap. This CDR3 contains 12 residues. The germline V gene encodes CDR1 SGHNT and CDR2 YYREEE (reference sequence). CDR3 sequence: CASSLAADTQYF. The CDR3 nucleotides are TGTGCCAGCAGCTTGGCGGCAGATACGCAGTATTTT.

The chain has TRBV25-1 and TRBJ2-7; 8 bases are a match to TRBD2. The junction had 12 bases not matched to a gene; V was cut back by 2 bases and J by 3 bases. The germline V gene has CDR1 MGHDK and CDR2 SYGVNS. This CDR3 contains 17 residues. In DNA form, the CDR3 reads TGTGCCAGCAGTGAACCCCCTGCGAGTAGCGGGGTCTACGAGCAGTACTTC. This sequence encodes CASSEPPASSGVYEQYF.

This chain's CDR3 is CAWTLGQGRTDTQYF. The DNA of the CDR3 is TGTGCCTGGACCCTAGGACAGGGGAGGACAGATACGCAGTATTTT. V is TRBV30 and J is TRBJ2-3, with 9 bases matching TRBD1. This CDR3 spans 15 amino acids. V gave up 4 bases and J gave up 3 bases; unmatched junction bases: 8. Germline V gene data show CDR1 as GTSNPN and CDR2 as SVGIG (reference sequence).